This T cell receptor beta chain was sequenced for a study of regulatory T cells in long-lasting Graves disease. The CDR3 runs to 15 residues. V gave up 4 bases and J gave up 2 bases; unmatched junction bases: 2. CDR1 and CDR2 from the germline V gene are MNHEY and SVGAGI. The authors built TCR beta libraries using iRepertoire HTBI primers and Arm-PCR of CDR3 regions. Authors' processing steps: Analysis of the samples identified under 80 TRBV and over 13 TRBJ segments. A single record per CDR3 protein comes from TCRdb applying MiXCR to the multiplex PCR reads. Clone size and V and J calls follow TCRdb, not the original study. The table has around 500,000 distinct CDR3 sequences, about 11% seen once. Described time point: newly diagnosed GD, antithyroid drugs for less than 3 months. PBMC RNA served as the TCR library source. Comments on this clonotype: Antigen unknown.

Study-wide results and caveats: Favoring TRBV28, TRBJ1-2 and TRBJ2-5 was a feature seen in persistent disease. In persistent patients, shared public clonotypes (more than 2,500) outnumbered those in new patients (966). Accuracy could have been hurt by small sample size.

The same specimen was also included in a second study, on T cells in Graves' hyperthyroidism and ophthalmopathy.

The gene calls are TRBV6-5 and TRBJ1-4, with TRBD1 matching over 9 bases. This sample comprised peripheral blood mononuclear cells (PBMCs), obtained at new diagnosis, from a patient treated with antithyroid drugs. The origin of this receptor is a woman in her 30s with Graves disease. CDR3 coding DNA: TGTGCCAGCAGTTTCGGACAGGGGACTAATGAAAAACTGTTTTTT. Protein product: CASSFGQGTNEKLFF.